The 8 T cell receptor beta chains below were found in one sample sequenced in a study of cytotoxic CD8 clonotypes in ibrutinib-treated CLL. Libraries were prepared by immunoSEQ multiplex PCR; TCRdb keeps only in-frame clonotypes and omits some of them. The data hold about 250,000 clones, with 70% observed a single time. Sequences were derived from PBMCs, sampled after 24 months of ibrutinib treatment. These receptor sequences come from a human donor with chronic lymphocytic leukemia.

V and J are TRBV19 and TRBJ2-7; 9 positions agree with TRBD1. Germline V gives CDR1 LNHDA, CDR2 SQIVND (reference sequence). Trimming removed 7 bases from V and 6 bases from J; junction bases left unmatched: 10. The CDR3 length is 14 residues. CDR3 nucleotide sequence: TGTGCCAGTACAGGCACAGGGGGCGGCCGCGAGCAGTACTTC. This translates into CASTGTGGGREQYF.

The gene calls are TRBV6-5 and TRBJ2-7; 7 bases map to TRBD2. Germline V lookup: CDR1 MNHEY, CDR2 SVGAGI. The V and J ends lost 4 bases and 0 bases, in that order; junction bases with no gene match: 6. The CDR3 has 15 amino acids. The CDR3 nucleotides read TGTGCCAGCAGTTCCTTAGCGGGTAGCTCCTACGAGCAGTACTTC. This codes for CASSSLAGSSYEQYF.

V usage is TRBV6-5 and J usage is TRBJ1-3; the D gene is possibly TRBD1 (6 bases). The CDR3 sequence is 15 residues long. V was clipped by 8 bases and J by 0 bases, with 14 bases between them. CDR1 is MNHEY and CDR2 is SVGAGI in the germline V gene. In DNA form, the CDR3 reads TGTGCCAGCGGGTGGGGGGGCGTCTCTGGAAACACCATATATTTT. Translated: CASGWGGVSGNTIYF.

The CDR3 sequence: CASSPLRGNYEQYF. The CDR3 DNA reads as TGTGCCAGCAGTCCTCTCAGGGGAAACTACGAGCAGTACTTC. The rearrangement uses TRBV27 and TRBJ2-7; D possibly corresponds to TRBD1 (6 bases). Per the germline V gene, CDR1 is MNHEY and CDR2 is SMNVEV (reference sequence). V gave up 5 bases and J gave up 3 bases, with 14 bases separating them. This CDR3 region has 14 residues.

The gene calls are TRBV6-4 and TRBJ2-3, with a weak D call TRBD2 (5 bases). The CDR3 spans 14 residues. CDR1 and CDR2 from the germline V gene are MRHNA and SNTAGT. V was trimmed by 4 bases and J by 2 bases, leaving 10 bases between them. In DNA form, the CDR3 reads TGTGCCAGCAGTGCGGAGGCACACACAGATACGCAGTATTTT. It is translated as CASSAEAHTDTQYF.

This clone has just one count. This chain connects TRBV29-1 to TRBJ2-2; tentative D call: TRBD1 (6 bases). This CDR3 spans 15 amino acids. Germline CDR1 SQVTM, CDR2 ANQGSEA. Trimming took off 7 bases at V and 7 bases at J, with 22 bases between the two ends. The CDR3 DNA sequence: TGCAGCGCTCTCGAGGCTGGCAGGGGATACGGGGAGCTGTTTTTT. Its translation is CSALEAGRGYGELFF.

A word on this clone: The junction and the germline gene differ at one end; a read error may be behind it. The chain has TRBV25-1 and TRBJ1-2; 8 bases align to TRBD1. Looked up from germline, CDR1 is MGHDK and CDR2 is SYGVNS. The CDR3 sequence is 11 residues long. Here the CDR3 DNA reads TGTGCCAGCAGTGAATATAAGGGACAGGACTTC. Residues: CASSEYKGQDF.

This rearrangement joins TRBV6-5 to TRBJ2-1, with D tentatively TRBD1 or TRBD2 (5 bases each). CDR1 and CDR2 from the germline V gene are MNHEY and SVGAGI. This CDR3 is built from 13 residues. V was clipped by 6 bases and J by 5 bases, with 11 bases between them. The CDR3 spells CASSPGPDNEQFF. The CDR3 DNA is TGTGCCAGCAGCCCGGGACCGGACAATGAGCAGTTCTTC.